This T cell receptor beta chain was captured by sequencing in a study of T cell repertoires in cytomegalovirus infection. About the research overall: Newly reported HLA-C-restricted and thoroughly characterized HLA-B-restricted CMV epitopes were employed. Through public TCR beta signatures, both CMV infection and matching HLA type were indicated.

Study-level results: Within the response measured ex vivo, HLA-C-restricted CMV-specific TCR beta clonotypes were dominant. Cumulated frequencies of public TCR beta families served to identify carriers of CMV plus the relevant HLA.

Remarks on this clonotype: The antigen remains unidentified.

MiXCR, applied by TCRdb to the reads, yields one record per CDR3 protein. The sample gives some 310,000 distinct CDR3 sequences, 20% to 30% of which show up once; about an eighth is in the top ten. Germline V gives CDR1 SQVTM, CDR2 ANQGSEA. V was pared by 3 bases and J by 4 bases, with 16 bases between. The CDR3 extends over 15 amino acids. This specimen consisted of cultured PBMCs, obtained from culture after CMV antigen stimulation. The chain employs TRBV29-1 and TRBJ2-1; D might be TRBD1 (6 bases). The sequence was obtained from a human donor in good health (CMV status not recorded). Some clones in this sample may be carry-over from other donors' samples. The CDR3 here is CSVDWTVKAYNEQFF. The CDR3 nucleotides read TGCAGCGTTGACTGGACAGTTAAGGCGTACAATGAGCAGTTCTTC.